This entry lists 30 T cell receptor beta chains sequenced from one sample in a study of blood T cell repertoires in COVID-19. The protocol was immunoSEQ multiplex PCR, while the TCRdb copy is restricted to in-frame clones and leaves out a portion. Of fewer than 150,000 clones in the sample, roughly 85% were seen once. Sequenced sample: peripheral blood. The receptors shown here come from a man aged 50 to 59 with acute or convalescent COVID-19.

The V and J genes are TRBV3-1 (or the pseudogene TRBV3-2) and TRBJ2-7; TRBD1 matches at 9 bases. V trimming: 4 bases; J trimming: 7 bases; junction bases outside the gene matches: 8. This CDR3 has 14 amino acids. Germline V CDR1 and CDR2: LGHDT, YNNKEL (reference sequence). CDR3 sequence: CASSLGQGMKEQYF. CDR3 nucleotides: TGTGCCAGCAGCCTCGGACAGGGGATGAAAGAGCAGTACTTC.

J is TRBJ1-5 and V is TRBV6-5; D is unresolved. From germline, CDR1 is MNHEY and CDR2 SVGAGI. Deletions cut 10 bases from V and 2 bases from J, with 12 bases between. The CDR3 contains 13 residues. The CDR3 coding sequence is TGTGCCACCGGACGGGAGGGCAATCAGCCCCAGCATTTT. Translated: CATGREGNQPQHF.

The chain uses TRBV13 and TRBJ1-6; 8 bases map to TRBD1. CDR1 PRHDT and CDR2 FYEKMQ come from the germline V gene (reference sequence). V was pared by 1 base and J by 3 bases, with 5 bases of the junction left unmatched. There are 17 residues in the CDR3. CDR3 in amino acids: CASSLVQGAYYNSPLHF. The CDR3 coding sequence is TGTGCCAGCAGCTTAGTCCAGGGGGCTTACTATAATTCACCCCTCCACTTT.

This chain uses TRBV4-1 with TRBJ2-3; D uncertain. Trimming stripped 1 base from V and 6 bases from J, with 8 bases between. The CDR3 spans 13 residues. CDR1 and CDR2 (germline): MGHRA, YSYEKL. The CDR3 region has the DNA TGCGCCAGCAGCCAAGCAGATAGCGATACGCAGTATTTT. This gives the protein CASSQADSDTQYF.

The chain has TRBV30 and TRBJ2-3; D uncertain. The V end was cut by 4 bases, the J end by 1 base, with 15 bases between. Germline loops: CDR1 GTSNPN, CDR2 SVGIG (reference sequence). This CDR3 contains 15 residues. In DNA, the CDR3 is TGTGCCTGGATCGGTCTAGTGTATGGCACAGATACGCAGTATTTT. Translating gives CAWIGLVYGTDTQYF.

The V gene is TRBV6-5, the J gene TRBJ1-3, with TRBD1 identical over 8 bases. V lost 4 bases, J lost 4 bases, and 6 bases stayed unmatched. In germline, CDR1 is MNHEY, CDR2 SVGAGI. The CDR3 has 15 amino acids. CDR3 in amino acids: CASSFGQGTGNTIYF. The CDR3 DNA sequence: TGTGCCAGCAGTTTCGGACAGGGAACGGGAAACACCATATATTTT.

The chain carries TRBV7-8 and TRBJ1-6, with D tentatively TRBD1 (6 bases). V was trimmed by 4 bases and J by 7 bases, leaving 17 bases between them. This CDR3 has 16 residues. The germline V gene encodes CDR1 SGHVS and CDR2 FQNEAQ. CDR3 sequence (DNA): TGTGCCAGCAGCTCCTTGCGGGGGGCATGGAATTCACCCCTCCACTTT. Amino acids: CASSSLRGAWNSPLHF.

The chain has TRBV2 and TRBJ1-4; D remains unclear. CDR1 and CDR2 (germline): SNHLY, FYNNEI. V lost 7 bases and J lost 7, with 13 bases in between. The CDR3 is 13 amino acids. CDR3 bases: TGTGCCAGCAAGGTGGGAGTTAGTGAAAAACTGTTTTTT. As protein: CASKVGVSEKLFF.

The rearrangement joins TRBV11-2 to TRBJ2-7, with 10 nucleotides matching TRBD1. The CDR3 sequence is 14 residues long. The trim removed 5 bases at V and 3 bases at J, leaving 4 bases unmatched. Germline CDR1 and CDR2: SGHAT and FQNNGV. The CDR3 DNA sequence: TGTGCCAGCAGCCCCCGGACAGGGGGCTACGAGCAGTACTTC. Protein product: CASSPRTGGYEQYF. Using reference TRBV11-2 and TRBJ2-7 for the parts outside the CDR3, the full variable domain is EAGVAQSPRYKIIEKRQSVAFWCNPISGHATLYWYQQILGQGPKLLIQFQNNGVVDDSQLPKDRFSAERLKGVDSTLKIQPAKLEDSAVYLCASSPRTGGYEQYFGPGTRLTVT.

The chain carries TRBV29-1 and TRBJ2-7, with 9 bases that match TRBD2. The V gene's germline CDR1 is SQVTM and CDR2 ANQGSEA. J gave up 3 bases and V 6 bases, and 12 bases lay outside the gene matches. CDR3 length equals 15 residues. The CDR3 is CSVRFGASGDYEQYF. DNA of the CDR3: TGCAGCGTCAGATTCGGCGCTAGCGGGGACTACGAGCAGTACTTC.

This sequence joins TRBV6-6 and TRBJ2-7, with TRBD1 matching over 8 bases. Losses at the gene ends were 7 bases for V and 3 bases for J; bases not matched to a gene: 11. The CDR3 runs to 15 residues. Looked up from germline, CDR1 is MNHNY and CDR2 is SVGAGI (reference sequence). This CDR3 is CASTALDRVNYEQYF. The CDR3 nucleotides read TGTGCCAGCACGGCTCTGGACAGGGTAAACTACGAGCAGTACTTC.

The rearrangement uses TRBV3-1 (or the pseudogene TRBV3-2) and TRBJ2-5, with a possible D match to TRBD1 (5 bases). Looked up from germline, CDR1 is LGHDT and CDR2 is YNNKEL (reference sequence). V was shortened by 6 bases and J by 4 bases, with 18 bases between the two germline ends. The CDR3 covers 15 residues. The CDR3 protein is CASSPPTRGSETQYF. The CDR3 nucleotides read TGTGCCAGCAGTCCGCCGACAAGGGGTTCAGAGACCCAGTACTTC.

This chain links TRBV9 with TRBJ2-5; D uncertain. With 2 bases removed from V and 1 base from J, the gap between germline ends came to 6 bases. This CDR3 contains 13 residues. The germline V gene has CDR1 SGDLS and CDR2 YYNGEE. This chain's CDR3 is CASSVLSQETQYF. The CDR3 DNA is TGTGCCAGCAGCGTTCTCAGCCAAGAGACCCAGTACTTC.

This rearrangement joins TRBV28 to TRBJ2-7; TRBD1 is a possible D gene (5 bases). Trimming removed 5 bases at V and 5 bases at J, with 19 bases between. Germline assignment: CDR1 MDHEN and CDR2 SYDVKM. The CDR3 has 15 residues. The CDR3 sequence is CASSAREIARDEQYF. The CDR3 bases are TGTGCCAGCAGTGCCAGGGAAATTGCTAGAGACGAGCAGTACTTC.

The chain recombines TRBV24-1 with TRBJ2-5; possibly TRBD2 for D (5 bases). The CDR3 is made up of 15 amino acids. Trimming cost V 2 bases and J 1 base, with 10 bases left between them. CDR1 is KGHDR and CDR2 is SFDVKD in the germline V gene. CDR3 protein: CATSDSASGQETQYF. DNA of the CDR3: TGTGCCACCAGTGATTCGGCAAGCGGCCAAGAGACCCAGTACTTC.

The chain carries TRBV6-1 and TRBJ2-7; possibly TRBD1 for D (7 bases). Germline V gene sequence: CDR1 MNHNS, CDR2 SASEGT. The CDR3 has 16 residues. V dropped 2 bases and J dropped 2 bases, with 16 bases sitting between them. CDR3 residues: CASSEQGGARAYEQYF. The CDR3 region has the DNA TGTGCCAGCAGTGAACAGGGGGGAGCCAGAGCCTACGAGCAGTACTTC.

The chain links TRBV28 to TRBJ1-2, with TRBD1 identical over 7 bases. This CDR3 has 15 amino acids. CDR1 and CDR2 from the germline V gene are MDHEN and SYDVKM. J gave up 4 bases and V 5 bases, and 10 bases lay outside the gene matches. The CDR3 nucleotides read TGTGCCAGCAGTCAACCGGGACAGACAGCCTATGGCTACACCTTC. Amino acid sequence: CASSQPGQTAYGYTF.

CDR3 residues: CASSLLAGGEETQYF. The CDR3 DNA reads as TGTGCCAGTAGTCTCCTAGCGGGGGGCGAAGAGACCCAGTACTTC. The genes are TRBV19 and TRBJ2-5, with TRBD2 identical over 11 bases. CDR1 is LNHDA, CDR2 SQIVND, per germline (reference sequence). The V and J ends lost 5 bases and 3 bases, in that order; junction bases with no gene match: 5. CDR3 length: 15 amino acids.

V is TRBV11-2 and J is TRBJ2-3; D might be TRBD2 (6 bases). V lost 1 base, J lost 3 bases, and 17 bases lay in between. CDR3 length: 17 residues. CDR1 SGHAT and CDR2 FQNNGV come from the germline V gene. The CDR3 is CASSLGRLVGPTDTQYF. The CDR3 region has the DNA TGTGCCAGCAGCTTAGGTCGACTAGTGGGACCAACAGATACGCAGTATTTT.

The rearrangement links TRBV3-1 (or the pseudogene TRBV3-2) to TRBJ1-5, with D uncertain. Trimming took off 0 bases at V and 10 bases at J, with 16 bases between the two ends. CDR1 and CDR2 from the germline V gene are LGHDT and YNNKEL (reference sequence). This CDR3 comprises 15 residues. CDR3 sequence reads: CASSQDTTVTRPQHF. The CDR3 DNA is TGTGCCAGCAGCCAAGATACGACCGTGACTCGACCCCAGCATTTT.

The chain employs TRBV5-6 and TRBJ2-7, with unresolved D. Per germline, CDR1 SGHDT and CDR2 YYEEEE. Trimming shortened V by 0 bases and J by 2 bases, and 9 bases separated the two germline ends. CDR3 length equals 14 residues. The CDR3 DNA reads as TGTGCCAGCAGCTTGGGGGCAGGCACCTACGAGCAGTACTTC. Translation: CASSLGAGTYEQYF.

The CDR3 region is CASSSSGGNNEQFF. As DNA, the CDR3 is TGCGCCAGCAGCTCTAGCGGGGGGAACAATGAGCAGTTCTTC. The V gene is TRBV5-1, the J gene TRBJ2-1; the match to TRBD2 covers 11 bases. The CDR3 is 14 amino acids. J was trimmed by 5 bases and V by 3 bases; bases with no gene match: 1. CDR1 is SGHRS, CDR2 YFSETQ, per germline.

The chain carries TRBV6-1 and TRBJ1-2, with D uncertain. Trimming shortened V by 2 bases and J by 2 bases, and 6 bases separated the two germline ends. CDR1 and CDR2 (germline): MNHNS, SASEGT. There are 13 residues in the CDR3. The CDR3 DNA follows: TGTGCCAGCAGTGAAAACAGAAACTATGGCTACACCTTC. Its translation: CASSENRNYGYTF.

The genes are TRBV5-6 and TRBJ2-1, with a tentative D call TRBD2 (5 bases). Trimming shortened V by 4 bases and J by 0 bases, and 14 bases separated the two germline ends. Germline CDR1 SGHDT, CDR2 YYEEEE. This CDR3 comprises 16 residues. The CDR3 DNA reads TGTGCCAGCAGCCTGGGCGGACTGAGCTCCTACAATGAGCAGTTCTTC. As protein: CASSLGGLSSYNEQFF. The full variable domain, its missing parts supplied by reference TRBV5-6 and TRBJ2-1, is DAGVTQSPTHLIKTRGQQVTLRCSPKSGHDTVSWYQQALGQGPQFIFQYYEEEERQRGNFPDRFSGHQFPNYSSELNVNALLLGDSALYLCASSLGGLSSYNEQFFGPGTRLTVL.

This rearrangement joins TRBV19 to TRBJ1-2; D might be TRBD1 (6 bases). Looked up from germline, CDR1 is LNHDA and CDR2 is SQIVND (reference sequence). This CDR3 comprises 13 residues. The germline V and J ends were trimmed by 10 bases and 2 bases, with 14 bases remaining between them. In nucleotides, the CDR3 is TGTGCCACCTCACAGGGACCCAACTATGGCTACACCTTC. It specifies CATSQGPNYGYTF.

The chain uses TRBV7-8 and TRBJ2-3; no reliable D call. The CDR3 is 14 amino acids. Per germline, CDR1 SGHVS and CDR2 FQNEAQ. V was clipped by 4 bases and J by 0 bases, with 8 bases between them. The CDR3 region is CASSSRSSTDTQYF. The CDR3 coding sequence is TGTGCCAGCAGCTCTAGATCCAGCACAGATACGCAGTATTTT.

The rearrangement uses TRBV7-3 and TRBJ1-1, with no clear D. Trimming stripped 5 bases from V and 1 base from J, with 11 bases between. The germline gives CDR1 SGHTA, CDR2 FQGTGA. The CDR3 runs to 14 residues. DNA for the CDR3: TGTGCCAGCAGCCAAATTGGAGCGAACACTGAAGCTTTCTTT. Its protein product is CASSQIGANTEAFF.

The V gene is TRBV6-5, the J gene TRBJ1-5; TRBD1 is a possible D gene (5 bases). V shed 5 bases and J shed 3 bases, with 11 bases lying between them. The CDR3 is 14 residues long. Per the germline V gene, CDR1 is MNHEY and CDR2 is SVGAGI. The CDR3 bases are TGTGCCAGCAGTCTGACAGATTTCAATCAGCCCCAGCATTTT. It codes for CASSLTDFNQPQHF.

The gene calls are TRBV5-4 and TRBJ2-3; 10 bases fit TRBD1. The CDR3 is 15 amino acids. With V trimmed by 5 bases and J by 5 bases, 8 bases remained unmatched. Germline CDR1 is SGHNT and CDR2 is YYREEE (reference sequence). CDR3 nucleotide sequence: TGTGCCAGCAGACCCGCCGGGACAGGGGAAGATACGCAGTATTTT. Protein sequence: CASRPAGTGEDTQYF.

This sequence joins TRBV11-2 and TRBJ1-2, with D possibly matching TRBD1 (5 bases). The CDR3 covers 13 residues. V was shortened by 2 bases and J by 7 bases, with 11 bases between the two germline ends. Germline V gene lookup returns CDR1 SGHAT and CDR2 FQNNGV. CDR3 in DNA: TGTGCCAGCAGCTTACCCTCGACAGCTGGCTACACCTTC. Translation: CASSLPSTAGYTF.